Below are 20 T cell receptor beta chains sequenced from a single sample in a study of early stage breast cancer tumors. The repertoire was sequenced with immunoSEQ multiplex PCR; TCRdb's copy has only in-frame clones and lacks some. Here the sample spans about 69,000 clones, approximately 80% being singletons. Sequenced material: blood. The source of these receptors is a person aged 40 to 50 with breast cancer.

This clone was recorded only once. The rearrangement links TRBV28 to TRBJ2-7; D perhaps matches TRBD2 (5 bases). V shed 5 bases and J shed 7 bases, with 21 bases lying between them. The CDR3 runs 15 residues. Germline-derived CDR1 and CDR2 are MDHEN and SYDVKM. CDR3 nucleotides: TGTGCCAGCAGTCCCCCGGCACTAGTACAGAGGGAGCAGTACTTC. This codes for CASSPPALVQREQYF.

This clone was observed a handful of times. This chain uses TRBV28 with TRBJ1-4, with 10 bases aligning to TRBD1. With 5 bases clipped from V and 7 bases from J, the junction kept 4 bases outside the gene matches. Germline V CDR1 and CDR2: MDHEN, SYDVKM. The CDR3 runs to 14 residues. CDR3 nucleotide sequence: TGTGCCAGCAGTCCGGACAGGGGGACTGAAAAACTGTTTTTT. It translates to CASSPDRGTEKLFF. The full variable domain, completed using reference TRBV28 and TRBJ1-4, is DVKVTQSSRYLVKRTGEKVFLECVQDMDHENMFWYRQDPGLGLRLIYFSYDVKMKEKGDIPEGYSVSREKKERFSLILESASTNQTSMYLCASSPDRGTEKLFFGSGTQLSVL.

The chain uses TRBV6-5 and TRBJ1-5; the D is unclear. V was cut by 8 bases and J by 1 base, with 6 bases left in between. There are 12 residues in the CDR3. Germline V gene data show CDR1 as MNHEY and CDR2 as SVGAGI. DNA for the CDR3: TGTGCCAGCGGGGTGAGCAATCAGCCCCAGCATTTT. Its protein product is CASGVSNQPQHF.

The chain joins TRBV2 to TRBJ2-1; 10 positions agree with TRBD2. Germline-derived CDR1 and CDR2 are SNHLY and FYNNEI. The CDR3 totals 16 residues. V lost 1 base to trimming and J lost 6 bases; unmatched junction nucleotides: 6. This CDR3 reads CASSEESGRASNEQFF. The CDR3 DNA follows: TGTGCCAGCAGTGAAGAGAGCGGGAGGGCCAGCAATGAGCAGTTCTTC.

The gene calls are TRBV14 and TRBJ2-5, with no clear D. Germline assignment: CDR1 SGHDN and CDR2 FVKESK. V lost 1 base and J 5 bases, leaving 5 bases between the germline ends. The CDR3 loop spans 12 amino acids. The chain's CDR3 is CASSQVGETQYF. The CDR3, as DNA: TGTGCCAGCAGCCAAGTGGGGGAGACCCAGTACTTC.

The CDR3, as DNA: TGTGCCAGCAGCTTAGCCCCCTTTAAGGAAGCTTTCTTT. Protein: CASSLAPFKEAFF. This chain uses TRBV11-2 with TRBJ1-1; D ambiguous. The CDR3 is 13 amino acids. V lost 1 base and J 8 bases, leaving 11 bases between the germline ends. The germline V gene has CDR1 SGHAT and CDR2 FQNNGV.

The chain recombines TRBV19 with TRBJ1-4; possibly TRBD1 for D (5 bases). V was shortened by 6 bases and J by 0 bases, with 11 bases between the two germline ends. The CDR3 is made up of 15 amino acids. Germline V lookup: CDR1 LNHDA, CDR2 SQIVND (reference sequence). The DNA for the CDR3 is TGTGCCAGTAGGCGGGACGCTGCAACTAATGAAAAACTGTTTTTT. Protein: CASRRDAATNEKLFF. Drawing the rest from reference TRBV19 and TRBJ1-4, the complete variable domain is DGGITQSPKYLFRKEGQNVTLSCEQNLNHDAMYWYRQDPGQGLRLIYYSQIVNDFQKGDIAEGYSVSREKKESFPLTVTSAQKNPTAFYLCASRRDAATNEKLFFGSGTQLSVL.

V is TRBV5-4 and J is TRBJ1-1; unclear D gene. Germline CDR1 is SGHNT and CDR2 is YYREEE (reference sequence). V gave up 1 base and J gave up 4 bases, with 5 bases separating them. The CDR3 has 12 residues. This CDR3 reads CASSLRGTEAFF. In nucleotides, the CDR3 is TGTGCCAGCAGCTTGCGGGGCACTGAAGCTTTCTTT.

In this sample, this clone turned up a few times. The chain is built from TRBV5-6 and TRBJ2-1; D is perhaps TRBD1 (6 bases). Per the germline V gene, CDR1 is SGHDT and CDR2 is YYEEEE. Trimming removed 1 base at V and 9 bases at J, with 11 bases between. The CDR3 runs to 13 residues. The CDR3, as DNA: TGTGCCAGCAGCTTGAGGGGGTTTGGTGAGCAGTTCTTC. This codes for CASSLRGFGEQFF.

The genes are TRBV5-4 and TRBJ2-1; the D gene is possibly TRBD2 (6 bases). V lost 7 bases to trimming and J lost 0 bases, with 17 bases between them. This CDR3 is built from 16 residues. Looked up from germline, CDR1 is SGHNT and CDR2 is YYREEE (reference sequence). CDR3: CASRVGGGFSYNEQFF. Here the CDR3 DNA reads TGTGCCAGCCGGGTGGGGGGAGGTTTCTCCTACAATGAGCAGTTCTTC. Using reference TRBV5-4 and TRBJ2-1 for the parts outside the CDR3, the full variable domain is ETGVTQSPTHLIKTRGQQVTLRCSSQSGHNTVSWYQQALGQGPQFIFQYYREEENGRGNFPPRFSGLQFPNYSSELNVNALELDDSALYLCASRVGGGFSYNEQFFGPGTRLTVL.

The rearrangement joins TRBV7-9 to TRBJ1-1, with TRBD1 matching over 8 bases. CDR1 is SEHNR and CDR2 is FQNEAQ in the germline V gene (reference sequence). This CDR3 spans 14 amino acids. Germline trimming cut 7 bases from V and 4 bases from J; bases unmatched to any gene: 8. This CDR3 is CASTLTGAGTEAFF. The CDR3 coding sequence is TGTGCCAGCACCTTGACAGGGGCGGGCACTGAAGCTTTCTTT.

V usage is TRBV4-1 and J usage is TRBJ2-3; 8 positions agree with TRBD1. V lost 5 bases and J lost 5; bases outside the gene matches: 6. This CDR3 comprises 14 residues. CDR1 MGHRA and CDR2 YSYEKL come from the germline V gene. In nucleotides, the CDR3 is TGCGCCAGCAGCTCGGGACAGGCTGAAGATACGCAGTATTTT. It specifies CASSSGQAEDTQYF.

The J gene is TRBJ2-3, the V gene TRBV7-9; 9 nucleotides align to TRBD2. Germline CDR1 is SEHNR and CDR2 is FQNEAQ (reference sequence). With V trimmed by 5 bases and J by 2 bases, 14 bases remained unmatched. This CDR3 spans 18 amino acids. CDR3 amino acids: CASSVAASAGGPTDTQYF. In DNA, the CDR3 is TGTGCCAGCAGCGTCGCGGCTAGCGCGGGAGGGCCCACAGATACGCAGTATTTT. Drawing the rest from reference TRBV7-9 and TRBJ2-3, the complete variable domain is DTGVSQNPRHKITKRGQNVTFRCDPISEHNRLYWYRQTLGQGPEFLTYFQNEAQLEKSRLLSDRFSAERPKGSFSTLEIQRTEQGDSAMYLCASSVAASAGGPTDTQYFGPGTRLTVL.

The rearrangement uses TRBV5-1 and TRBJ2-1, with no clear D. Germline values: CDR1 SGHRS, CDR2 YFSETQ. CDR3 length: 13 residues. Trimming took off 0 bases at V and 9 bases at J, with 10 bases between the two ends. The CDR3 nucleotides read TGCGCCAGCAGCTTGGAGGTCTTGAGTGAGCAGTTCTTC. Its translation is CASSLEVLSEQFF. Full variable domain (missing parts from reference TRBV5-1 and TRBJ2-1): KAGVTQTPRYLIKTRGQQVTLSCSPISGHRSVSWYQQTPGQGLQFLFEYFSETQRNKGNFPGRFSGRQFSNSRSEMNVSTLELGDSALYLCASSLEVLSEQFFGPGTRLTVL.

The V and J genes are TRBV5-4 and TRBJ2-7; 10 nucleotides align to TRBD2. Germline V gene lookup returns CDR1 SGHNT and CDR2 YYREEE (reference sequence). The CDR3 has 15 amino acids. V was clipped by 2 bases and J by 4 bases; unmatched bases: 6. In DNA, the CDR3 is TGTGCCAGCAGCTTCGGACTAGCGGAAAGATACGAGCAGTACTTC. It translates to CASSFGLAERYEQYF.

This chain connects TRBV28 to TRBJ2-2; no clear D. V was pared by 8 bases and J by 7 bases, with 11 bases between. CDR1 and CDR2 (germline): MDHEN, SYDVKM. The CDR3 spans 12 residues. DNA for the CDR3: TGTGCCAGCCAAGGGTGGAACGGGGAGCTGTTTTTT. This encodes CASQGWNGELFF.

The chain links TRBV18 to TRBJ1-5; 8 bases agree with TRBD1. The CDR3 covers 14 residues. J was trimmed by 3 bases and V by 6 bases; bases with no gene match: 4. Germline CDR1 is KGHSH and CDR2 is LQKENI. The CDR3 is CASSGQGYNQPQHF. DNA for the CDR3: TGTGCCAGCTCCGGACAGGGCTACAATCAGCCCCAGCATTTT.

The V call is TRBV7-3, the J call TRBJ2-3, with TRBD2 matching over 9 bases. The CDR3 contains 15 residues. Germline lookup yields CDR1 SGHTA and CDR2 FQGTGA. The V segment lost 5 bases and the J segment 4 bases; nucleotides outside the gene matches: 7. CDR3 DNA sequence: TGTGCCAGCAGCCCAGGGACTAGCTTGTCAGATACGCAGTATTTT. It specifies CASSPGTSLSDTQYF.

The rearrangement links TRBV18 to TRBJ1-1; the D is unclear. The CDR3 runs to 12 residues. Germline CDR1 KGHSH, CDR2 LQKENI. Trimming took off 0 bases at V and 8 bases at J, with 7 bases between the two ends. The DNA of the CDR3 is TGTGCCAGCTCACCACCGGTGGGGGAAGCTTTCTTT. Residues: CASSPPVGEAFF.

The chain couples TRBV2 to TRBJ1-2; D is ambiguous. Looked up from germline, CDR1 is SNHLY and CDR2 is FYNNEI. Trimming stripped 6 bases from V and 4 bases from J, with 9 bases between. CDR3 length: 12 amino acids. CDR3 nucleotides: TGTGCCAGCAGCCCGGACGGCTATGGCTACACCTTC. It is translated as CASSPDGYGYTF.